This is a list of T cell receptor beta chains from one sample in a study of CD8+CD57+ T cells in acquired aplastic anemia. One entry per CDR3 protein results from TCRdb running MiXCR on the reads. The sample comprises hundreds of thousands of distinct CDR3 sequences, under 80% of which are singletons, and 3.5% to 4.5% rests with the top ten. Material: sorted CD4+, CD8+, or CD8+CD57+ T cells (not recorded which) from PBMCs. All receptors come from a human donor in good health, serving as a control. The CDR3 runs from the conserved cysteine through the conserved F or W. A D gene is named only where the DNA matches it firmly. Some rows mark clone size as missing; the rest say once, few, many or name a class of expanded clone.

d_call,j_call,clone_size,v_call,cdr3_nt,cdr3_aa
NA,TRBJ2-7,NA,TRBV9,TGTGCCAGCAGCGCCGTGACGAGCGGGACAGATCCGTACTTC,CASSAVTSGTDPYF
TRBD2,TRBJ2-7,many,TRBV6-1,TGTGCCAGCAGATTAGCGGGGCGTTACGAGCAGTACTTC,CASRLAGRYEQYF
NA,TRBJ1-5,NA,TRBV7-2,TGTGCCACCAGCTTAGCCGGGACTTGGGAGTATCAGCGCCAGCATTTT,CATSLAGTWEYQRQHF
NA,TRBJ2-1,NA,TRBV5-8,TGTGCCAGCAGCCGCCACGGGGGGCCGAACAATGAGCAGTTCTTC,CASSRHGGPNNEQFF
NA,TRBJ1-3,many,TRBV29-1,TGCAGCCCGCTCGGTGCTTCTGGAAACACCATATATTTT,CSPLGASGNTIYF
NA,TRBJ1-4,NA,TRBV20-1,TGCAGCGCTAGTCGGCTAGGGGCAGAACTGTTTTTT,CSASRLGAELFF
TRBD1,TRBJ1-2,NA,TRBV5-6,TGTGCCAGCAGCTCATACACCCGGACAGGTGGCTATGGCTACACCTTC,CASSSYTRTGGYGYTF
NA,TRBJ2-2,NA,TRBV5-1,TGCGCCAGCAGTTCAGGGCTTGGGCGATGGGGAAACACCGGGGAGCTGTTTTTT,CASSSGLGRWGNTGELFF
NA,TRBJ2-7,NA,TRBV20-1,TGCAGTGCTGAAGGTGAGAACACTGAAGAGTACTTC,CSAEGENTEEYF
NA,TRBJ1-4,many,TRBV20-1,TGCAGTGCTAGAGATGAGGCTAGGGAAAAACTGTTTTTT,CSARDEAREKLFF
NA,TRBJ2-7,NA,TRBV5-1,TGCGCCAGCAGCTCCCAGACTACAGGGAGAACTAAGGGCGAGCAGTACTTC,CASSSQTTGRTKGEQYF
NA,TRBJ2-3,NA,TRBV7-2,TGTGCCAGCAGCTTACATCTCCGGACCGAAGCTACGAAGTATTTT,CASSLHLRTEATKYF
NA,TRBJ2-7,NA,TRBV10-3,TGTGCCAGCAAGGCCAGGAGCACAGATACTATGTACGTGCAGTACTTC,CASKARSTDTMYVQYF
NA,TRBJ1-1,NA,TRBV5-1,TGCGCCAGCAGGCCACCGACGACTATAAACACTGAAGCTTTCTTT,CASRPPTTINTEAFF
NA,TRBJ1-2,NA,TRBV7-9,TGTGCCAGCGCCGGGACTTCCTATGGCTACACCTTC,CASAGTSYGYTF
NA,TRBJ1-3,NA,TRBV5-6,TGTGCCAGCAGCCTCGTTGTCTCCGGAAACACCATGTATTTT,CASSLVVSGNTMYF
NA,TRBJ1-2,NA,TRBV5-1,TGCGCCAGCAGCTTGGCGTACAGCTCTTATGGCTACACCTTC,CASSLAYSSYGYTF
NA,TRBJ1-6,many,TRBV5-6,TGTGCCAGCAGCCGCGCGGCAGATTCACCCCTCCACTTT,CASSRAADSPLHF
TRBD1,TRBJ1-4,NA,TRBV15,TGTGCCAGCACCCGCCGCCCAAACAGGGGTTTCCTAAGGCTGTACTTT,CASTRRPNRGFLRLYF
NA,TRBJ2-1,NA,TRBV5-1,TGCGCCAGCAGCATCGGACCCAGCGCTGAGCAGTTCTTC,CASSIGPSAEQFF
NA,TRBJ2-5,NA,TRBV7-2,TGTGCCAGCAGCTTGGGAAGGGGCCTTGGGACCCAGGACACCCAGTACTTC,CASSLGRGLGTQDTQYF
TRBD1,TRBJ1-6,once,TRBV7-8,TGTGCCAGCAGTTGGGGGGGTGGGACAGGCCGTATACCCCTCCACTTT,CASSWGGGTGRIPLHF
NA,TRBJ1-3,NA,TRBV14,TGTGCCAGCAGCCGAGGGAGGAGGGCGGATGGCTACAATTTT,CASSRGRRADGYNF
NA,TRBJ1-5,NA,TRBV2,TGTGCCAGCAGTTTTGACAGGAGAAGCAATCAGCCCCAGCATTTT,CASSFDRRSNQPQHF
NA,TRBJ2-3,many,TRBV7-2,TGTGCCAGCAGCCGCGGGGGCGGGGGCCGTGATACGCAGTATTTT,CASSRGGGGRDTQYF
NA,TRBJ2-7,NA,TRBV9,TGTGCCAGCAGCCAAGAGGTGGTATTGTCCTCCGAAGAGTACTTC,CASSQEVVLSSEEYF
NA,TRBJ1-5,NA,TRBV19,TGTGCCAGTAGTACTCGGGACACAGCCGGGGATCAGTTTCTTCATTTT,CASSTRDTAGDQFLHF
NA,TRBJ2-2,NA,TRBV7-2,TGTGCCAGCAGCTCAGACGGGGGCGGGGAGCTGTTTTTT,CASSSDGGGELFF
TRBD1,TRBJ1-4,NA,TRBV15,TGTGCCACCAGCAGAACTACAGGGGTGGACCAGCCCCAGCTTTTT,CATSRTTGVDQPQLF
NA,TRBJ2-3,NA,TRBV20-1,TGCAGTGCTAGAGAGAACGGAAACACAAATACGCAGTATTTT,CSARENGNTNTQYF
NA,TRBJ1-1,NA,TRBV7-3,TGTGCCAGCAGCCTATACGGAGAAGTAAACAATGCTGTTTTCTTT,CASSLYGEVNNAVFF
TRBD2,TRBJ2-5,many,TRBV12-3/TRBV12-4,TGTGCCAGCAGTGTGCGGACTAGTAAAGAGACCCAGTACTTC,CASSVRTSKETQYF
NA,TRBJ2-2,NA,TRBV29-1,TGCAGCGGGGGAGACACCGGGGAGCTGTTTTTT,CSGGDTGELFF
TRBD2,TRBJ2-1,many,TRBV5-8,TGTGCCAGCAGCGCCACTAGCGGGGGCGGACGAGAGCAGTTCTTC,CASSATSGGGREQFF
NA,TRBJ1-6,NA,TRBV19,TGTGCCAGTACCCCAGCCCTCCACTTT,CASTPALHF
NA,TRBJ2-2,NA,TRBV5-1,TGTGCCAGCAGCCCACGAATGGCCGGGGAGCTGTTTTTT,CASSPRMAGELFF
NA,TRBJ1-6,NA,TRBV20-1,TGCAGTGCTAGTGCTCGCTCGGACGACACACCCCTCCACTTT,CSASARSDDTPLHF
NA,TRBJ1-6,NA,TRBV7-2,TGTGCCAGCAGGCGAGTAGCGGATCAAGAGACCCAGTACCACTTT,CASRRVADQETQYHF
NA,TRBJ1-2,NA,TRBV20-1,TGCAGTGCTGCCACCGGGAATTTCCAAAACTATGGCTACACCTTC,CSAATGNFQNYGYTF
NA,TRBJ2-5,many,TRBV7-7,TGTGCCAGCAGCTTAGGGAGCCAAGAGACCCAGTACTTC,CASSLGSQETQYF
NA,TRBJ1-1,few,TRBV24-1,TGTGCCACCAGTGCCCCCACGGGGCGGGCTTTCTTT,CATSAPTGRAFF
TRBD2,TRBJ2-5,many,TRBV4-3,TGCGCCAGCAGCCAAGGACTAGCGGTCTTAGGAGAGACCCAGTACTTC,CASSQGLAVLGETQYF
TRBD1,TRBJ2-7,NA,TRBV10-2,TGCGCCAGCAACGCCGGGACAGGAGGGCACTACGAGCAGTACTTC,CASNAGTGGHYEQYF
NA,TRBJ2-5,NA,TRBV7-9,TGTGCCAGCAGGTCTTCCGAGGAGACCCAGTACTTC,CASRSSEETQYF
TRBD1,TRBJ2-7,NA,TRBV7-2,TGTGCCAGCAGCTTAGGGGGACAGAGCACCTACGAGCAGTACTTC,CASSLGGQSTYEQYF
NA,TRBJ1-5,many,TRBV4-2,TGTGCCAGCAGCCCCCCGAGGAGGGCGATCGATCAGCCCCAGCATTTT,CASSPPRRAIDQPQHF